This T cell receptor beta chain was recovered during a study of blood T cell repertoires in COVID-19. Looking at the study overall: Nucleic acid was either cDNA or gDNA, and it came from T cells, B-cell-depleted T cells, or PBMCs.

The protocol was immunoSEQ multiplex PCR, while the TCRdb copy is restricted to in-frame clones and leaves out a portion. The sample lists nearly 95,000 clones; under 80% were seen once. This clone was seen only once. Other nucleotide sequences from this sample produce the same CDR3. The sequenced material came from peripheral blood. The clonotype originates from a man aged 65-85 years with COVID-19, enrolled during active disease.

CDR3 nucleotide sequence: TGTGCCAGCAGCTTAAGGGGTAACTATGGCTACACCTTC. Amino acid sequence: CASSLRGNYGYTF. V is TRBV5-4 and J is TRBJ1-2, with a weak D call TRBD1 (5 bases). The CDR3 has 13 amino acids. Germline CDR1 and CDR2: SGHNT and YYREEE (reference sequence). V lost 2 bases and J lost 1, with 6 bases in between.